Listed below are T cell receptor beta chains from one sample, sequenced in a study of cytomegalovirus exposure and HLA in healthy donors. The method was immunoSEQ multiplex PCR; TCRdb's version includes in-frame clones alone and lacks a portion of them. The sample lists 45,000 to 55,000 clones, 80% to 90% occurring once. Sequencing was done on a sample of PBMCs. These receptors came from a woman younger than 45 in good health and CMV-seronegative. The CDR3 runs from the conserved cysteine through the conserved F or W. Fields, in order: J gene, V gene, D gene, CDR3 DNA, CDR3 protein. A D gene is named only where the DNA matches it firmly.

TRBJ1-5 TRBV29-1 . TGCAGCGTTGCCTTAAACAATCAGCCCCAGCATTTT CSVALNNQPQHF
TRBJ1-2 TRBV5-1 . TGCGCCAGCAGCGTGTCGGGGTGGGGCTACACCTTC CASSVSGWGYTF
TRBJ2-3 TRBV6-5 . TGTGCCAGCAGTTACAGCGCTAGCGGCACAGATACGCAGTATTTT CASSYSASGTDTQYF
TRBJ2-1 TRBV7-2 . TGTGCCAGCAGCGCGACGTTAGCGGTCTCCTACAATGAGCAGTTCTTC CASSATLAVSYNEQFF
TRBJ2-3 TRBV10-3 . TGTGCCATCAGTGATTCGGTATTTGAGCCTAGCACAGATACGCAGTATTTT CAISDSVFEPSTDTQYF
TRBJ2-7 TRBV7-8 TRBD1 TGTGCCAGCAGCCCGTTTTCGACAGGGGACGAGCAGTACTTC CASSPFSTGDEQYF
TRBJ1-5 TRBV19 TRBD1 TGTGCCAGTAGTACAGGGACAGGGGGTAGCAATCAGCCCCAGCATTTT CASSTGTGGSNQPQHF
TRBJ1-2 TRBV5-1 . TGCGCCAGCAGCGAACAGGGACCCCCCTATGGCTACACCTTC CASSEQGPPYGYTF
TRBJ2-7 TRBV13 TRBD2 TGTGCCAGCAGCTCGCTTGGTAGCGGGAGTACCCACGAGCAGTACTTC CASSSLGSGSTHEQYF
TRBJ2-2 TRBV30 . TGTGCCTGGACCAGGGAAGAGGAGCTGTTTTTT CAWTREEELFF
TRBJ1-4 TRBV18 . TGTGCCAGCTCACCACCGGTCAGGGCTGATGAAAAACTGTTTTTT CASSPPVRADEKLFF
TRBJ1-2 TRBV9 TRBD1 TGTGCCAGCAGCAGCCGACAGGGGAACTATGGCTACACCTTC CASSSRQGNYGYTF
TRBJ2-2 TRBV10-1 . TGCGCCAGCAGTGACAGGGACACCGGGGAGCTGTTTTTT CASSDRDTGELFF